The 21 T cell receptor beta chains below all came from one sample that was sequenced in a study of spatial heterogeneity in lung cancer. Study observations and caveats: Within tumors, counts of expanded alpha and beta TCRs tracked tumor mutation counts.

Their recognized antigens are unknown. Time point here: sample taken at primary tumor resection. TCRdb analysed the 5' RACE reads with MiXCR anew, one entry per CDR3 protein. The profile shows around 19,000 distinct CDR3 sequences, 15% to 20% of them singletons. Specimen: lung tumor tissue, collected at surgery. These receptors were collected from a female donor with early-stage non-small cell lung cancer.

The rearrangement links TRBV2 to TRBJ2-1; D remains unclear. The V gene lost 7 bases and the J gene lost 0 bases, with 13 bases spanning the gap. CDR1 SNHLY and CDR2 FYNNEI come from the germline V gene. The CDR3 consists of 15 residues. The CDR3 sequence: CASTSPSTSYNEQFF. CDR3 DNA sequence: TGTGCCAGCACGAGCCCGAGCACCTCCTACAATGAGCAGTTCTTC. Complete variable domain (other parts from reference TRBV2 and TRBJ2-1): EPEVTQTPSHQVTQMGQEVILRCVPISNHLYFYWYRQILGQKVEFLVSFYNNEISEKSEIFDDQFSVERPDGSNFTLKIRSTKLEDSAMYFCASTSPSTSYNEQFFGPGTRLTVL.

This clonotype was seen only a few times. The CDR3 DNA reads as TGTGCCACCAGTGAGGCGGGACTATCGGTCAATGAGCAGTTCTTC. It yields the protein CATSEAGLSVNEQFF. The gene calls are TRBV24-1 and TRBJ2-1; TRBD2 matches 7 bases. CDR1 is KGHDR, CDR2 SFDVKD, per germline. V was pared by 4 bases and J by 6 bases, with 8 bases of the junction left unmatched. The CDR3 length is 15 residues.

Concerning this clonotype: Possible read error: a much larger clone is one base away. This chain uses TRBV12-3 or TRBV12-4 with TRBJ2-1; D remains unclear. The CDR3 sequence is 14 residues long. V was pared by 4 bases and J by 3 bases, with 10 bases between. CDR3 in amino acids: CASSSQWYYNEQFF. In nucleotides, the CDR3 is TGTGCCAGCAGTTCTCAGTGGTACTACAATGAGCAGTTCTTC.

This clonotype turned up a few times. J is TRBJ2-2 and V is TRBV28, with TRBD1 matching 9 bases. Germline CDR1 and CDR2: MDHEN and SYDVKM. The CDR3 is made up of 16 amino acids. V dropped 11 bases and J dropped 0; count of bases not matched to a gene: 10. This CDR3 is CAAHRGPGSNTGELFF. The CDR3 nucleotides are TGTGCCGCACACAGGGGGCCAGGTTCGAACACCGGGGAGCTGTTTTTT.

Concerning this clonotype itself: This may be a read error, as it is one base from a much larger clone. This rearrangement joins TRBV4-2 to TRBJ2-1, with D perhaps TRBD2 (6 bases). V gave up 0 bases and J gave up 6 bases, with 18 bases separating them. In germline, CDR1 is LGHNA, CDR2 YNFKEQ. The CDR3 is 17 amino acids. This CDR3 is CASSQEVRASVSNEQFF. As DNA, the CDR3 is TGTGCCAGCAGCCAAGAAGTTAGGGCTAGCGTGAGCAATGAGCAGTTCTTC.

This clonotype came up many times. The chain is built from TRBV25-1 and TRBJ2-7, with a tentative D call TRBD2 (6 bases). Trimming pared 1 base from V and 4 bases from J, leaving 14 bases between. Germline CDR1 is MGHDK and CDR2 is SYGVNS. This CDR3 is 15 amino acids long. The CDR3 DNA reads TGTGCCAGCAGTGAATCAGGAGGGAAGGGGTACGAGCAGTACTTC. Encoded protein: CASSESGGKGYEQYF.

This clonotype was found many times. The gene calls are TRBV18 and TRBJ2-1; 8 bases are a match to TRBD1. CDR1 is KGHSH, CDR2 LQKENI, per germline. V gave up 3 bases and J gave up 4 bases; unmatched junction bases: 5. There are 15 residues in the CDR3. The CDR3 loop reads CASSPPGQVYNEQFF. CDR3 coding DNA: TGTGCCAGCTCACCGCCGGGACAGGTTTACAATGAGCAGTTCTTC.

This clonotype appeared many times. The CDR3 bases are TGCAGTGCTAGAGGTCAGAAGGTTGATCCGAACACCGGGGAGCTGTTTTTT. Residues: CSARGQKVDPNTGELFF. The chain has TRBV20-1 and TRBJ2-2; D is undetermined. Germline-derived CDR1 and CDR2 are DFQATT and SNEGSKA (reference sequence). V was cut by 1 base and J by 0 bases, with 15 bases left in between. This CDR3 is 17 amino acids long.

V is TRBV28 and J is TRBJ2-5; TRBD1 agrees at 9 bases. Trimming removed 5 bases from V and 3 bases from J; junction bases left unmatched: 13. The CDR3 covers 17 residues. Looked up from germline, CDR1 is MDHEN and CDR2 is SYDVKM. The CDR3 loop is CASSIFGTGREEETQYF. The CDR3 nucleotides read TGTGCCAGCAGTATATTTGGGACAGGGAGGGAAGAAGAGACCCAGTACTTC.

This clonotype was detected a few times. V gene TRBV18 combines with J gene TRBJ2-5; D remains unclear. There are 13 residues in the CDR3. Germline V gene lookup returns CDR1 KGHSH and CDR2 LQKENI. Trimming cost V 5 bases and J 1 base, with 8 bases left between them. The CDR3 here is CASSDNAQETQYF. The CDR3 DNA sequence: TGTGCCAGCTCAGACAATGCCCAAGAGACCCAGTACTTC. Filled out from reference TRBV18 and TRBJ2-5, the complete variable domain reads NAGVMQNPRHLVRRRGQEARLRCSPMKGHSHVYWYRQLPEEGLKFMVYLQKENIIDESGMPKERFSAEFPKEGPSILRIQQVVRGDSAAYFCASSDNAQETQYFGPGTRLLVL.

This chain joins TRBV7-9 and TRBJ2-3; tentative D call: TRBD1 (5 bases). Trimming pared 7 bases from V and 5 bases from J, leaving 10 bases between. The CDR3 is 12 amino acids. Germline V gene data show CDR1 as SEHNR and CDR2 as FQNEAQ (reference sequence). The CDR3 sequence: CASNEGEDTQYF. The CDR3 nucleotides read TGTGCCAGCAACGAAGGGGAAGATACGCAGTATTTT.

This clonotype was seen just once. The chain carries TRBV6-1 and TRBJ2-2; 9 bases fit TRBD1. CDR3 size: 17 residues. Germline values: CDR1 MNHNS, CDR2 SASEGT. V dropped 6 bases and J dropped 4; count of bases not matched to a gene: 12. The CDR3 protein is CASSRHRGRGGTGELFF. The CDR3 nucleotides read TGTGCCAGCAGCCGCCACAGGGGGCGCGGGGGCACCGGGGAGCTGTTTTTT.

This clonotype was seen a handful of times. The rearrangement joins TRBV29-1 to TRBJ2-5; D ambiguous. Trimming removed 3 bases from V and 5 bases from J, with 10 bases in between. Per the germline V gene, CDR1 is SQVTM and CDR2 is ANQGSEA. CDR3 size: 12 residues. CDR3 protein: CSVDNNEETQYF. CDR3 DNA sequence: TGCAGCGTTGATAACAACGAGGAGACCCAGTACTTC.

In its sample, this clonotype was seen many times. This rearrangement joins TRBV4-3 to TRBJ1-1, with 9 bases fitting TRBD1. V shed 4 bases and J 3 bases; nucleotides not matched to a gene: 3. Germline CDR1 reads LGHNA; CDR2 reads YSLEER. The CDR3 totals 14 residues. CDR3 in amino acids: CASSRQGGDTEAFF. The CDR3 region has the DNA TGCGCCAGCAGCCGACAGGGGGGGGACACTGAAGCTTTCTTT.

The chain has TRBV24-1 and TRBJ2-1; 8 bases line up with TRBD2. There are 16 residues in the CDR3. V trimming: 1 base; J trimming: 7 bases; junction bases outside the gene matches: 8. The germline CDR1 and CDR2 sequences are KGHDR and SFDVKD. This CDR3 reads CATSDFTSGRGNEQFF. The CDR3 nucleotides are TGTGCCACCAGTGATTTTACTAGCGGCCGGGGGAATGAGCAGTTCTTC.

V and J are TRBV9 and TRBJ2-4; D is unclear. The V end was cut by 8 bases, the J end by 0 bases, with 12 bases between. Germline V gene data show CDR1 as SGDLS and CDR2 as YYNGEE. CDR3 length: 14 amino acids. The CDR3 spells CARSRTVAKNIQYF. In DNA, the CDR3 is TGTGCCAGGTCTCGTACAGTAGCCAAAAACATTCAGTACTTC.

To note about this clonotype: A read error is possible here, since a much larger clone lies one base away. V usage is TRBV7-2 and J usage is TRBJ2-3, with 11 bases identical to TRBD2. The CDR3 runs to 15 residues. The germline V gene encodes CDR1 SGHTA and CDR2 FQGNSA. CDR3 region: CASSIRGTSGDTRYF. The CDR3 nucleotides read TGTGCCAGCAGCATTCGAGGGACTAGCGGTGATACGCGGTATTTT.

The V and J genes are TRBV6-5 and TRBJ2-5; weak D call: TRBD2 (5 bases). CDR1 and CDR2 (germline): MNHEY, SVGAGI. The V and J ends lost 8 bases and 2 bases respectively, with 12 bases between them. This CDR3 spans 13 amino acids. CDR3 region: CASPAGGQETQYF. The CDR3 DNA follows: TGTGCCAGCCCGGCTGGCGGGCAAGAGACCCAGTACTTC.

This clonotype was detected many times. The chain links TRBV20-1 to TRBJ2-7, with 10 bases aligning to TRBD2. This CDR3 contains 15 residues. V lost 6 bases and J lost 1; bases outside the gene matches: 9. From germline, CDR1 is DFQATT and CDR2 SNEGSKA (reference sequence). The CDR3 protein is CSAKIAGGPSYEQYF. As DNA, the CDR3 is TGCAGTGCCAAGATAGCGGGAGGCCCGTCCTACGAGCAGTACTTC.

This clonotype came up many times. DNA of the CDR3: TGTGCCAGCAGTTACCGCAGGGACCATAATGAAAAACTGTTTTTT. It is translated as CASSYRRDHNEKLFF. The chain links TRBV6-6 to TRBJ1-4; D perhaps matches TRBD1 (5 bases). V was shortened by 2 bases and J by 4 bases, with 11 bases between the two germline ends. This CDR3 has 15 residues. Germline V gives CDR1 MNHNY, CDR2 SVGAGI (reference sequence).

This clonotype was seen more than once but under ten times. The chain is built from TRBV2 and TRBJ2-3; the D is unclear. Trimming took off 4 bases at V and 0 bases at J, with 8 bases between the two ends. CDR1 and CDR2 from the germline V gene are SNHLY and FYNNEI. The CDR3 loop spans 14 amino acids. CDR3 sequence: CASSVGGSTDTQYF. In nucleotides, the CDR3 is TGTGCCAGCAGTGTCGGTGGTAGCACAGATACGCAGTATTTT.